The 20 T cell receptor beta chains listed next were all sequenced from one sample in a study of cytomegalovirus exposure and HLA in healthy donors (dated by TCRdb to about 2017). The receptor library was made with the immunoSEQ multiplex PCR assay. The multiplex PCR relied on a mix of 60 forward primers for TCR Vbeta segments and 13 reverse primers for TCR Jbeta segments. TCRdb's version of the immuneACCESS table is confined to in-frame rearrangements and falls short of the full clone set. An unresolved V gene accounts for under half of the shortfall where checked; the remainder is of unknown origin. The sample contains roughly 240,000 clones, around four fifths of them found a single time. The ten largest clonotypes hold 0.47% of the sample. Sequencing was carried out using PBMCs. The receptor source for this set is a boy younger than 18 in good health and CMV-seronegative.

The J gene is TRBJ2-7, the V gene TRBV5-1; 10 nucleotides match TRBD2. Germline-derived CDR1 and CDR2 are SGHRS and YFSETQ. The J segment lost 4 bases and the V segment lost 3 bases, leaving 13 bases of the junction unmatched. CDR3 length: 17 residues. CDR3 protein: CASSSGAAGGREYEQYF. In nucleotides, the CDR3 is TGCGCCAGCAGCTCCGGGGCAGCGGGGGGGCGAGAGTACGAGCAGTACTTC. Variable domain in full (rest from reference TRBV5-1 and TRBJ2-7): KAGVTQTPRYLIKTRGQQVTLSCSPISGHRSVSWYQQTPGQGLQFLFEYFSETQRNKGNFPGRFSGRQFSNSRSEMNVSTLELGDSALYLCASSSGAAGGREYEQYFGPGTRLTVT.

V and J are TRBV27 and TRBJ2-7, with 8 positions matching TRBD1. Germline CDR1 reads MNHEY; CDR2 reads SMNVEV (reference sequence). With V trimmed by 6 bases and J by 2 bases, 12 bases remained unmatched. The CDR3 is 16 residues long. CDR3 sequence: CASSLTPPGQAYEQYF. The CDR3 DNA sequence: TGTGCCAGCAGCCTGACCCCGCCGGGACAGGCCTACGAGCAGTACTTC.

This chain links TRBV6-1 with TRBJ2-3; TRBD2 matches 13 bases. Germline V CDR1 and CDR2: MNHNS, SASEGT. V shed 5 bases and J 4 bases; nucleotides not matched to a gene: 3. The CDR3 totals 15 residues. CDR3 loop: CASSRTSGSPDTQYF. The DNA of the CDR3 is TGTGCCAGCAGTAGGACTAGCGGGAGCCCAGATACGCAGTATTTT.

This clone has only a few counts. The V gene is TRBV14, the J gene TRBJ1-1; the match to TRBD1 covers 8 bases. Germline V gene lookup returns CDR1 SGHDN and CDR2 FVKESK. V was clipped by 4 bases and J by 3 bases; unmatched bases: 4. The CDR3 contains 14 residues. Here the CDR3 reads CASSLGQAHTEAFF. The CDR3, as DNA: TGTGCCAGCAGCCTGGGACAGGCTCACACTGAAGCTTTCTTT.

This clone was found once. V usage is TRBV6-1 and J usage is TRBJ1-2, with D hard to call. CDR1 is MNHNS, CDR2 SASEGT, per germline. V dropped 6 bases and J dropped 2 bases, with 10 bases sitting between them. The CDR3 is 13 amino acids. CDR3 coding DNA: TGTGCCAGCAGGGTGTCGGGGAACTATGGCTACACCTTC. It translates to CASRVSGNYGYTF.

The J gene is TRBJ2-5, the V gene TRBV5-1, with D perhaps TRBD1 (6 bases). Germline V gives CDR1 SGHRS, CDR2 YFSETQ. The CDR3 has 14 residues. Trimming took off 4 bases at V and 2 bases at J, with 12 bases between the two ends. The CDR3 DNA reads as TGCGCCAGCAGCCCTGGACAGAGGCAAGAGACCCAGTACTTC. Translated: CASSPGQRQETQYF.

This clone was seen a handful of times. This chain uses TRBV29-1 with TRBJ1-3; unclear D gene. The V gene lost 4 bases and the J gene lost 0 bases, with 10 bases spanning the gap. This CDR3 is 14 amino acids long. In germline, CDR1 is SQVTM, CDR2 ANQGSEA. CDR3 bases: TGCAGCGTTGTGGCAGGCCTCTCTGGAAACACCATATATTTT. Residues: CSVVAGLSGNTIYF.

This rearrangement joins TRBV7-2 to TRBJ2-4; 8 nucleotides agree with TRBD2. Germline V CDR1 and CDR2: SGHTA, FQGNSA. CDR3 length: 16 residues. Trimming removed 2 bases from V and 9 bases from J; junction bases left unmatched: 12. DNA of the CDR3: TGTGCCAGCAGCTTATCGCGGGGGGCGTTTCAGGGCATTCAGTACTTC. This encodes CASSLSRGAFQGIQYF.

The V call is TRBV19, the J call TRBJ2-5; 9 bases are a match to TRBD2. This CDR3 region has 15 residues. V trimming: 1 base; J trimming: 2 bases; junction bases outside the gene matches: 2. Germline V gives CDR1 LNHDA, CDR2 SQIVND (reference sequence). The CDR3 spells CASSIVSGRQETQYF. CDR3 coding DNA: TGTGCCAGTAGTATAGTAAGCGGGAGGCAAGAGACCCAGTACTTC.

The rearrangement joins TRBV18 to TRBJ1-5; no reliable D call. Per germline, CDR1 KGHSH and CDR2 LQKENI. Trimming shortened V by 2 bases and J by 4 bases, and 6 bases separated the two germline ends. The CDR3 length is 13 residues. The CDR3 DNA reads as TGTGCCAGCTCACCAGGTAGTAATCAGCCCCAGCATTTT. Residues: CASSPGSNQPQHF.

This clone showed up just once. V gene TRBV2 combines with J gene TRBJ1-2; the D gene is possibly TRBD1 (5 bases). CDR1 and CDR2 from the germline V gene are SNHLY and FYNNEI. The V end lost 8 bases, the J end lost 0 bases, and 10 bases lay between the germline ends. This CDR3 region has 13 residues. CDR3 bases: TGTGCCAGCGCCGACAGCGCTAACTATGGCTACACCTTC. This translates into CASADSANYGYTF.

V and J are TRBV14 and TRBJ1-2; 7 bases agree with TRBD1. The CDR3 is 14 amino acids. V shed 5 bases and J 3 bases; nucleotides not matched to a gene: 6. The germline CDR1 and CDR2 sequences are SGHDN and FVKESK. CDR3 coding DNA: TGTGCCAGCAGCGAATCCGGGACAGACTATGGCTACACCTTC. Translated, it gives CASSESGTDYGYTF.

The chain recombines TRBV4-1 with TRBJ1-1; TRBD1 is a possible D gene (5 bases). The CDR3 is made up of 17 amino acids. The germline V and J ends were trimmed by 4 bases and 5 bases, with 23 bases remaining between them. Germline V gene data show CDR1 as MGHRA and CDR2 as YSYEKL. The CDR3 here is CASSPYLGQHLRTEAFF. The DNA for the CDR3 is TGCGCCAGCAGCCCGTACCTGGGGCAGCACCTAAGGACTGAAGCTTTCTTT.

The chain employs TRBV2 and TRBJ2-6; D gene ambiguous. The V end was cut by 9 bases, the J end by 0 bases, with 6 bases between. Germline values: CDR1 SNHLY, CDR2 FYNNEI. The CDR3 length is 13 residues. CDR3 in amino acids: CASQDSGANVLTF. CDR3 bases: TGTGCCAGTCAGGACTCTGGGGCCAACGTCCTGACTTTC.

The rearrangement links TRBV6-1 to TRBJ1-1; no clear D. Trimming removed 1 base from V and 1 base from J, with 13 bases in between. There are 16 residues in the CDR3. Germline assignment: CDR1 MNHNS and CDR2 SASEGT. CDR3 in amino acids: CASSEVRFGGNTEAFF. The CDR3, as DNA: TGTGCCAGCAGTGAAGTCAGGTTTGGAGGGAACACTGAAGCTTTCTTT.

The chain has TRBV11-1 and TRBJ2-7; 7 nucleotides agree with TRBD2. The CDR3 contains 14 residues. CDR1 and CDR2 (germline): SGHAT, FQDESV (reference sequence). J gave up 0 bases and V 4 bases, and 3 bases lay outside the gene matches. CDR3 loop: CASSWDYSSYEQYF. CDR3 nucleotide sequence: TGTGCCAGCAGCTGGGACTACAGCTCCTACGAGCAGTACTTC.

The rearrangement links TRBV9 to TRBJ2-5, with D possibly TRBD2 on 6 matching bases. The V end lost 4 bases, the J end lost 2 bases, and 21 bases lay between the germline ends. This CDR3 is built from 17 residues. Germline CDR1 and CDR2: SGDLS and YYNGEE. CDR3 in DNA: TGTGCCAGCAGCTCAGTCGGGTCAGGGAGGATTCAAGAGACCCAGTACTTC. As protein: CASSSVGSGRIQETQYF.

This chain links TRBV5-1 with TRBJ1-2; 9 bases line up with TRBD1. CDR3 length: 13 residues. Germline assignment: CDR1 SGHRS and CDR2 YFSETQ. The V segment lost 4 bases and the J segment 5 bases; nucleotides outside the gene matches: 3. DNA of the CDR3: TGCGCCAGCAGCGCGGACAGGGGTTATGGCTACACCTTC. Translated: CASSADRGYGYTF.

The V gene is TRBV5-1, the J gene TRBJ1-1; D might be TRBD1 (6 bases). The CDR3 sequence is 14 residues long. The germline CDR1 and CDR2 sequences are SGHRS and YFSETQ. The V end was cut by 4 bases, the J end by 1 base, with 11 bases between. The CDR3 DNA sequence: TGCGCCAGCAGCGCCCTGACAGGGAACACTGAAGCTTTCTTT. Its translation: CASSALTGNTEAFF.

This chain links TRBV2 with TRBJ1-1; D possibly corresponds to TRBD1 (5 bases). The CDR3 has 14 amino acids. Germline lookup yields CDR1 SNHLY and CDR2 FYNNEI. V dropped 8 bases and J dropped 2 bases, with 15 bases sitting between them. For the CDR3, the DNA is TGTGCCAGCTTCAATGGGGGGGGAAACACTGAAGCTTTCTTT. It codes for CASFNGGGNTEAFF.